Listed below are T cell receptor beta chains from one sample, sequenced in a study of regulatory T cells in long-lasting Graves disease. TCRdb passed the multiplex PCR reads through MiXCR, listing each CDR3 protein once. The sample shows some 250,000 distinct CDR3 sequences, 18% of them seen only once. The same data also went into a second study, on T cells in Graves' hyperthyroidism and ophthalmopathy.

The starting material was peripheral blood mononuclear cells (PBMCs), obtained at new diagnosis, from a patient treated with antithyroid drugs. All receptors derive from a woman aged 25-40 years with Graves disease. Both conserved end residues are part of each CDR3. D genes are given only for firm matches. The size of a clone is reported for some rows only, either as once, few or many, or as a class for expanded clones.

J,D,V,size,CDR3,DNA
TRBJ1-2,TRBD1,TRBV9,many,CASSVERGRVGGYTF,TGTGCCAGCAGCGTAGAGAGGGGGCGAGTTGGTGGCTACACCTTC
TRBJ1-2,-,TRBV7-9,many,CASSLVVPTNYGYTF,TGTGCCAGCAGCTTAGTTGTACCAACGAACTATGGCTACACCTTC
TRBJ2-3,TRBD1,TRBV7-2,many,CASSLRGPTITDTQYF,TGTGCCAGCAGCTTAAGGGGGCCTACGATCACAGATACGCAGTATTTT
TRBJ2-1,TRBD2,TRBV11-2,-,CASSLRLAGTYNEQFF,TGTGCCAGCAGCTTAAGACTAGCGGGGACCTACAATGAGCAGTTCTTC
TRBJ1-2,-,TRBV19,few,CASRSRDTNYGYTF,TGTGCCAGTAGGTCCAGGGATACGAACTATGGCTACACCTTC
TRBJ2-7,TRBD2,TRBV7-3,-,CASSLISSGGPWSYEQYF,TGTGCCAGCAGCTTAATCTCAAGCGGGGGCCCTTGGAGCTACGAGCAGTACTTC
TRBJ1-4,-,TRBV4-1,many,CASSQILLNEKLFF,TGCGCCAGCAGCCAAATTCTATTAAATGAAAAACTGTTTTTT
TRBJ1-3,-,TRBV6-1,-,CASRDQVLGNTIYF,TGTGCCAGCAGGGATCAGGTCCTGGGAAACACCATATATTTT
TRBJ2-7,-,TRBV12-5,many,CASGHAYEQYF,TGTGCTAGTGGTCATGCCTACGAGCAGTACTTC
TRBJ1-2,-,TRBV13,many,CASSLSREGYTF,TGCGCCAGCAGCTTGAGCAGGGAAGGCTACACCTTC
TRBJ2-6,-,TRBV6-1,few,CASTNHEGLSGANVLTF,TGTGCCAGCACCAACCACGAGGGGCTCTCTGGGGCCAACGTCCTGACTTTC
TRBJ2-1,TRBD1,TRBV12-5,many,CASGLGDRDHEQFF,TGTGCTAGTGGTTTGGGAGACAGGGACCATGAGCAGTTCTTC
TRBJ1-2,TRBD1,TRBV6-1,many,CASSGGQGQGGYTF,TGTGCCAGCAGTGGGGGACAGGGGCAAGGTGGCTACACCTTC
TRBJ2-7,-,TRBV3-1,many,CASSQLGGTYEQYF,TGTGCCAGCAGCCAACTGGGAGGTACCTACGAGCAGTACTTC
TRBJ2-1,TRBD2,TRBV7-3,many,CASSSHSGGPHNEQFF,TGTGCCAGCAGCTCCCATAGCGGGGGGCCACACAATGAGCAGTTCTTC
TRBJ1-2,-,TRBV28,many,CASSLWSGDNSYTF,TGTGCCAGCAGTTTATGGTCGGGCGATAATAGCTACACCTTC
TRBJ2-1,-,TRBV19,few,CASNPGQFTNNEQFF,TGTGCCAGTAACCCTGGACAGTTCACTAACAATGAGCAGTTCTTC
TRBJ1-1,-,TRBV20-1,many,CSAPQVGGTEAFF,TGCAGTGCTCCCCAGGTGGGGGGAACTGAAGCTTTCTTT
TRBJ2-5,-,TRBV2,many,CASTWTPGGGETQYF,TGTGCCAGCACTTGGACTCCAGGGGGAGGGGAGACCCAGTACTTC
TRBJ1-1,-,TRBV12-3/TRBV12-4,many,CASSLGHWRTEAFF,TGTGCCAGCAGTTTAGGGCATTGGCGGACTGAAGCTTTCTTT
TRBJ2-7,-,TRBV2,many,CASSAQGTYEQYF,TGTGCCAGCAGTGCTCAGGGTACCTACGAGCAGTACTTC
TRBJ2-3,TRBD2,TRBV10-3,few,CAIKPQEAGDTDTQYF,TGTGCCATCAAACCCCAAGAAGCGGGGGACACAGATACGCAGTATTTT
TRBJ2-3,-,TRBV12-5,many,CASGFIGQSPGTQYF,TGTGCTAGTGGTTTCATCGGACAGTCCCCGGGTACGCAGTATTTT
TRBJ1-1,TRBD1,TRBV6-1,many,CASSFSGQGETEAFF,TGTGCCAGCAGCTTCTCGGGACAGGGAGAAACTGAAGCTTTCTTT
TRBJ2-5,-,TRBV7-9,many,CASSIPGGRETQYF,TGTGCCAGCAGCATCCCAGGGGGGAGGGAGACCCAGTACTTC
TRBJ2-2,TRBD1,TRBV7-9,-,CASSLGPGGTGELFF,TGTGCCAGCAGCTTAGGTCCAGGGGGCACCGGGGAGCTGTTTTTT
TRBJ1-4,-,TRBV12-3/TRBV12-4,many,CASRPDRANEKLFF,TGTGCCAGCAGGCCCGACAGAGCGAATGAAAAACTGTTTTTT
TRBJ1-1,-,TRBV11-2,many,CASSLVGGVSGTEAFF,TGTGCCAGCAGCTTAGTTGGGGGGGTGTCAGGCACTGAAGCTTTCTTT
TRBJ2-7,TRBD2,TRBV5-1,-,CASSLVGGLSTTSGNYEQYF,TGCGCCAGCAGCTTGGTGGGCGGTTTATCGACGACTAGCGGAAACTACGAGCAGTACTTC
TRBJ2-7,TRBD2,TRBV27,few,CASSGGLARSYEQYF,TGTGCCAGCAGTGGAGGACTAGCTCGCTCCTACGAGCAGTACTTC
TRBJ1-1,-,TRBV9,many,CASSVDPGPSEAFF,TGTGCCAGCAGCGTAGACCCAGGCCCCTCTGAAGCTTTCTTT
TRBJ1-6,TRBD1,TRBV3-1,many,CASSPLFSPGQGGDSPLHF,TGTGCCAGCAGCCCCCTCTTTTCACCGGGACAGGGGGGAGATTCACCCCTCCACTTT
TRBJ2-5,-,TRBV29-1,-,CSVVSGLQETQYF,TGCAGCGTTGTATCCGGCCTTCAAGAGACCCAGTACTTC
TRBJ1-6,-,TRBV12-3/TRBV12-4,many,CASRQGFADSPLHF,TGTGCCAGCAGGCAGGGGTTTGCGGATTCACCCCTCCACTTT
TRBJ1-1,-,TRBV28,-,CASTLGGAGGTEAFF,TGTGCCAGCACCCTGGGGGGGGCGGGGGGCACTGAAGCTTTCTTT
TRBJ2-5,TRBD2,TRBV5-1,-,CASSFASGGYQETQYF,TGCGCCAGCAGCTTTGCTAGCGGGGGTTACCAAGAGACCCAGTACTTC
TRBJ2-7,TRBD1,TRBV11-2,-,CASSGPRDRVNYEQYF,TGTGCCAGCAGCGGACCCCGGGACAGGGTTAACTACGAGCAGTACTTC
TRBJ2-7,-,TRBV20-1,many,CSANIQDRHEQYF,TGCAGTGCCAACATTCAAGACAGACACGAGCAGTACTTC
TRBJ2-2,-,TRBV2,many,CASRFLRGQTGELFF,TGTGCCAGCAGGTTTTTAAGGGGTCAGACCGGGGAGCTGTTTTTT
TRBJ2-2,TRBD1,TRBV7-2,-,CASRRTGMAGELFF,TGTGCCAGCAGGAGGACAGGGATGGCCGGGGAGCTGTTTTTT
TRBJ1-2,TRBD1,TRBV3-1,many,CASSRAGGNYGYTF,TGTGCCAGCAGCCGGGCAGGGGGGAACTATGGCTACACCTTC
TRBJ2-1,-,TRBV7-9,many,CASSSYGLGDNEQFF,TGTGCCAGCAGCTCTTACGGTCTTGGGGACAATGAGCAGTTCTTC
TRBJ1-5,-,TRBV15,many,CAVGRYNQPQHF,TGTGCCGTTGGCCGGTACAATCAGCCCCAGCATTTT
TRBJ1-2,-,TRBV10-3,many,CAISESRVGYTF,TGTGCCATCAGTGAGTCACGGGTCGGCTACACCTTC
TRBJ1-2,-,TRBV18,many,CASSPERLYGYTF,TGTGCCAGCTCACCTGAGCGCCTCTATGGCTACACCTTC
TRBJ1-6,-,TRBV5-6,-,CASSLTQINSPLHF,TGTGCCAGCAGCTTGACACAAATTAATTCACCCCTCCACTTT
TRBJ2-7,-,TRBV9,many,CASSVDSNYEQYF,TGTGCCAGCAGCGTAGACAGCAATTACGAGCAGTACTTC
TRBJ2-3,-,TRBV5-6,-,CASSLRVSSTDTQYF,TGTGCCAGCAGCTTGAGGGTATCTAGCACAGATACGCAGTATTTT
TRBJ1-2,-,TRBV27,many,CASSFQGQEGYTF,TGTGCCAGCAGTTTCCAGGGGCAGGAGGGCTACACCTTC
TRBJ2-7,-,TRBV2,many,CASSVVHEQYF,TGTGCCAGCAGTGTAGTCCACGAGCAGTACTTC
TRBJ1-6,-,TRBV11-2,few,CASSPAPQGWNSPLHF,TGTGCCAGCAGTCCCGCCCCCCAGGGGTGGAATTCACCCCTCCACTTT
TRBJ1-1,-,TRBV5-1,many,CASSLVGFGNTEAFF,TGCGCCAGCAGCTTGGTAGGCTTCGGGAACACTGAAGCTTTCTTT
TRBJ1-1,-,TRBV2,-,CASSVGRLNTEAFF,TGTGCCAGCAGTGTCGGCAGGTTGAACACTGAAGCTTTCTTT
TRBJ1-1,-,TRBV7-9,many,CASSPPPPGPSTEAFF,TGTGCCAGCAGCCCACCCCCCCCCGGGCCGAGCACTGAAGCTTTCTTT